Presented here are 28 T cell receptor beta chains from one specimen sequenced in a study of blood T cell repertoires in COVID-19. Assay used: immunoSEQ multiplex PCR; TCRdb lists only in-frame clones, some missing. There are about 430,000 clones in the sample; around nine tenths occur only once, and about 1.5% lies in the top ten. Material: PBMCs or T cells enriched from blood (not recorded which). The receptors derive from a young woman who had been exposed to COVID-19.

V usage is TRBV3-1 (or the pseudogene TRBV3-2) and J usage is TRBJ1-6; D call uncertain. The CDR3 runs 12 residues. The V end lost 3 bases, the J end lost 9 bases, and 6 bases lay between the germline ends. Germline V gene data show CDR1 as LGHDT and CDR2 as YNNKEL (reference sequence). CDR3: CASSQGGSPLHF. The CDR3 coding sequence is TGTGCCAGCAGCCAGGGAGGTTCACCCCTCCACTTT.

The V call is TRBV4-1, the J call TRBJ2-3, with 7 bases aligning to TRBD2. CDR1 and CDR2 (germline): MGHRA, YSYEKL. The CDR3 length is 16 residues. V shed 8 bases and J 0 bases; nucleotides not matched to a gene: 11. CDR3 coding DNA: TGCGCCAGCGCCGGGGCTAGCGGAGCTAGCACAGATACGCAGTATTTT. Amino acid sequence: CASAGASGASTDTQYF.

The chain is built from TRBV3-1 (or the pseudogene TRBV3-2) and TRBJ2-7; TRBD1 aligns across 12 bases. CDR1 is LGHDT, CDR2 YNNKEL, per germline (reference sequence). The CDR3 spans 14 residues. The ends lost 7 bases at V and 5 bases at J; junction bases unmatched: 6. CDR3 in amino acids: CASNTGQGADEQYF. In DNA form, the CDR3 reads TGTGCCAGCAACACGGGACAGGGGGCGGACGAGCAGTACTTC.

The gene calls are TRBV7-2 and TRBJ2-1; 13 bases line up with TRBD2. This CDR3 is built from 16 residues. The germline CDR1 and CDR2 sequences are SGHTA and FQGNSA. With 5 bases clipped from V and 7 bases from J, the junction kept 8 bases outside the gene matches. CDR3 sequence: CASSTWTSGSGNEQFF. The CDR3 region has the DNA TGTGCCAGCAGCACCTGGACTAGCGGGAGTGGGAATGAGCAGTTCTTC.

V usage is TRBV9 and J usage is TRBJ2-1; TRBD2 matches 13 bases. The ends lost 2 bases at V and 8 bases at J; junction bases unmatched: 7. The CDR3 length is 16 residues. Germline lookup yields CDR1 SGDLS and CDR2 YYNGEE. DNA for the CDR3: TGTGCCAGCAGCGTTTCCGAGGGACTAGCGGGGCATGAGCAGTTCTTC. This encodes CASSVSEGLAGHEQFF.

This clone was seen only once. The chain employs TRBV2 and TRBJ2-5; D perhaps matches TRBD2 (6 bases). This CDR3 is built from 16 residues. Germline CDR1 and CDR2: SNHLY and FYNNEI. Trimming left V 3 bases short and J 2 bases short, with 16 bases between. The CDR3 sequence is CASSDGGGAVQETQYF. The CDR3 nucleotides are TGTGCCAGCAGTGATGGTGGCGGGGCGGTACAAGAGACCCAGTACTTC.

V is TRBV28 and J is TRBJ2-3; tentative D call: TRBD2 (6 bases). Germline CDR1 MDHEN, CDR2 SYDVKM. The CDR3 runs 15 residues. Trimming took off 3 bases at V and 5 bases at J, with 15 bases between the two ends. Written as DNA, the CDR3 is TGTGCCAGCAGTTTGTCGGGGGAATTGGTAGATACGCAGTATTTT. Protein product: CASSLSGELVDTQYF.

The table lists this clone with a few counts. The chain employs TRBV29-1 and TRBJ1-3; D unresolved. This CDR3 is 13 amino acids long. The germline CDR1 and CDR2 sequences are SQVTM and ANQGSEA. Trimming removed 4 bases from V and 8 bases from J, with 15 bases in between. Written as DNA, the CDR3 is TGCAGCGTTGTGGCGAACCTCCGGGACACCATATATTTT. Its protein product is CSVVANLRDTIYF.

The rearrangement joins TRBV12-3 or TRBV12-4 to TRBJ2-7, with D perhaps matching TRBD2 (6 bases). The CDR3 has 12 residues. The V end lost 4 bases, the J end lost 12 bases, and 16 bases lay between the germline ends. CDR3 residues: CASSSQGLPPYF. CDR3 sequence (DNA): TGTGCCAGCAGTTCCCAGGGACTTCCTCCGTACTTC.

The chain combines TRBV7-8 with TRBJ1-6; no clear D. In germline, CDR1 is SGHVS, CDR2 FQNEAQ. The CDR3 runs to 20 residues. The V and J ends lost 1 base and 0 bases respectively, with 19 bases between them. The CDR3: CASSLVAGGTSSSYNSPLHF. The CDR3 bases are TGTGCCAGCAGCTTAGTGGCAGGTGGAACCTCAAGCTCCTATAATTCACCCCTCCACTTT.

This clone was counted only a few times. V and J are TRBV30 and TRBJ2-7; D might be TRBD1 (5 bases). The CDR3 has 12 amino acids. Trimming removed 1 base at V and 2 bases at J, with 6 bases between. Looked up from germline, CDR1 is GTSNPN and CDR2 is SVGIG (reference sequence). The CDR3: CAWSEQAYEQYF. In DNA form, the CDR3 reads TGTGCCTGGAGTGAACAGGCCTACGAGCAGTACTTC.

This clone has just one count. This sequence joins TRBV6-5 and TRBJ1-2; 11 bases match TRBD1. The CDR3 covers 14 residues. Germline V CDR1 and CDR2: MNHEY, SVGAGI. The ends lost 6 bases at V and 6 bases at J; junction bases unmatched: 6. The CDR3 spells CASRRGQGGHGYTF. The CDR3 nucleotides read TGTGCCAGCAGGAGGGGACAGGGGGGACATGGCTACACCTTC.

There are a few counts of this clone. The chain couples TRBV19 to TRBJ1-5; D may be TRBD1 (6 bases). The CDR3 contains 13 residues. Germline V lookup: CDR1 LNHDA, CDR2 SQIVND (reference sequence). V was trimmed by 8 bases and J by 6 bases, leaving 14 bases between them. The CDR3 DNA follows: TGTGCCAGTGCAGGAGACAGGCCTCAGCCCCAGCATTTT. Its translation is CASAGDRPQPQHF.

The J gene is TRBJ2-7, the V gene TRBV29-1, with D maybe TRBD2 (5 bases). The germline V gene has CDR1 SQVTM and CDR2 ANQGSEA. This CDR3 comprises 15 residues. Between the trimmed V and J ends, which lost 4 bases and 0 bases, there was a span of 16 bases. In DNA form, the CDR3 reads TGCAGCGTTGGCCCAGCGGAGTGGGGCTCCTACGAGCAGTACTTC. This sequence encodes CSVGPAEWGSYEQYF.

This chain joins TRBV5-1 and TRBJ1-6, with D possibly being TRBD1 (5 bases). CDR3 length: 14 amino acids. Per the germline V gene, CDR1 is SGHRS and CDR2 is YFSETQ. Deletions cut 0 bases from V and 10 bases from J, with 11 bases between. The CDR3 nucleotides read TGCGCCAGCAGCTTGGACAGGAGGGACTCACCCCTCCACTTT. Its translation: CASSLDRRDSPLHF. Full variable domain (remainder filled in from reference TRBV5-1 and TRBJ1-6): KAGVTQTPRYLIKTRGQQVTLSCSPISGHRSVSWYQQTPGQGLQFLFEYFSETQRNKGNFPGRFSGRQFSNSRSEMNVSTLELGDSALYLCASSLDRRDSPLHFGNGTRLTVT.

This chain links TRBV15 with TRBJ1-5, with 7 bases identical to TRBD1. J gave up 7 bases and V 8 bases, and 5 bases lay outside the gene matches. The CDR3 contains 12 residues. CDR1 and CDR2 (germline): LNHNV, YYDKDF (reference sequence). Here the CDR3 reads CATREGAQPQHF. CDR3 DNA: TGTGCCACCCGGGAGGGGGCACAGCCCCAGCATTTT.

CDR3 loop: CASPPPRGGHDEQFF. In DNA form, the CDR3 reads TGTGCCAGCCCCCCCCCAAGGGGGGGCCACGATGAGCAGTTCTTC. This chain joins TRBV5-6 and TRBJ2-1; D perhaps matches TRBD2 (7 bases). The CDR3 is made up of 15 amino acids. V lost 7 bases, J lost 8 bases, and 22 bases lay in between. Looked up from germline, CDR1 is SGHDT and CDR2 is YYEEEE. Full variable domain (remainder filled in from reference TRBV5-6 and TRBJ2-1): DAGVTQSPTHLIKTRGQQVTLRCSPKSGHDTVSWYQQALGQGPQFIFQYYEEEERQRGNFPDRFSGHQFPNYSSELNVNALLLGDSALYLCASPPPRGGHDEQFFGPGTRLTVL.

This clone was counted a single time. This rearrangement joins TRBV7-7 to TRBJ2-3; 8 positions agree with TRBD1. With 5 bases clipped from V and 4 bases from J, the junction kept 8 bases outside the gene matches. Germline V gene data show CDR1 as SSHAT and CDR2 as FNYEAQ (reference sequence). The CDR3 has 15 amino acids. The CDR3 nucleotides read TGTGCCAGCAGCCAAGAGGCAGGGGGCGCAGATACGCAGTATTTT. Translated: CASSQEAGGADTQYF. Complete variable domain (other parts from reference TRBV7-7 and TRBJ2-3): GAGVSQSPRYKVTKRGQDVTLRCDPISSHATLYWYQQALGQGPEFLTYFNYEAQPDKSGLPSDRFSAERPEGSISTLTIQRTEQRDSAMYRCASSQEAGGADTQYFGPGTRLTVL.

V gene TRBV7-6 combines with J gene TRBJ2-3, with 8 bases identical to TRBD1. Per the germline V gene, CDR1 is SGHVS and CDR2 is FNYEAQ. V was clipped by 8 bases and J by 0 bases; unmatched bases: 7. CDR3 length: 15 residues. The CDR3 sequence is CASAIQGGSTDTQYF. DNA of the CDR3: TGTGCCAGCGCCATACAGGGGGGTAGCACAGATACGCAGTATTTT.

V and J are TRBV27 and TRBJ1-2, with 7 bases that match TRBD1. CDR1 and CDR2 from the germline V gene are MNHEY and SMNVEV (reference sequence). The CDR3 spans 16 residues. V shed 5 bases, J shed 2 bases, and the junction held 11 bases outside the gene matches. The CDR3 protein is CASSPYPPTGNYGYTF. CDR3 DNA: TGTGCCAGCAGTCCCTATCCACCGACAGGGAACTATGGCTACACCTTC.

The rearrangement uses TRBV19 and TRBJ2-2; TRBD1 aligns across 11 bases. Germline lookup yields CDR1 LNHDA and CDR2 SQIVND (reference sequence). V dropped 5 bases and J dropped 5; count of bases not matched to a gene: 4. This CDR3 contains 15 residues. This CDR3 is CASSVGTGGTGELFF. DNA for the CDR3: TGTGCCAGTAGTGTCGGGACAGGGGGGACCGGGGAGCTGTTTTTT.

The rearrangement joins TRBV19 to TRBJ1-4, with 9 bases lining up with TRBD1. Germline lookup yields CDR1 LNHDA and CDR2 SQIVND (reference sequence). Unmatched junction bases numbered 7, after V lost 9 bases and J lost 2 bases. CDR3 length: 15 amino acids. The chain's CDR3 is CASNRGLSTNEKLFF. The CDR3 nucleotides read TGTGCCAGCAACAGGGGGCTTTCGACTAATGAAAAACTGTTTTTT.

The J gene is TRBJ2-3, the V gene TRBV3-1 (or the pseudogene TRBV3-2); 13 bases are a match to TRBD2. The ends lost 5 bases at V and 2 bases at J; junction bases unmatched: 4. This CDR3 spans 16 amino acids. The germline V gene encodes CDR1 LGHDT and CDR2 YNNKEL (reference sequence). The CDR3 here is CASSGTSGAYTDTQYF. The CDR3 DNA sequence: TGTGCCAGCAGCGGGACTAGCGGGGCGTACACAGATACGCAGTATTTT.

The chain carries TRBV19 and TRBJ2-6; TRBD2 is a possible D gene (5 bases). This CDR3 region has 15 residues. The germline gives CDR1 LNHDA, CDR2 SQIVND (reference sequence). V gave up 4 bases and J gave up 0 bases, with 7 bases separating them. CDR3 protein: CASSRGSSGANVLTF. The CDR3 DNA follows: TGTGCCAGTAGTAGAGGGAGCTCTGGGGCCAACGTCCTGACTTTC.

V gene TRBV30 combines with J gene TRBJ1-2; TRBD1 matches at 7 bases. Trimming at V came to 8 bases and at J to 0 bases, leaving 9 bases not matched to a gene. Per germline, CDR1 GTSNPN and CDR2 SVGIG (reference sequence). This CDR3 has 14 amino acids. The CDR3 sequence is CAGDRGGTNYGYTF. The DNA for the CDR3 is TGTGCCGGGGACAGAGGGGGTACTAACTATGGCTACACCTTC.

V usage is TRBV28 and J usage is TRBJ2-1, with D possibly matching TRBD2 (5 bases). This CDR3 region has 14 residues. The V gene's germline CDR1 is MDHEN and CDR2 SYDVKM. Trimming took 3 bases from V and 7 from J, leaving 13 bases between them. The CDR3 nucleotides read TGTGCCAGCAGTTTCGGGGAAATAGTGAATGAGCAGTTCTTC. Translation gives CASSFGEIVNEQFF.

This chain uses TRBV5-4 with TRBJ2-7, with 8 bases fitting TRBD2. This CDR3 comprises 13 residues. In germline, CDR1 is SGHNT, CDR2 YYREEE (reference sequence). J was trimmed by 7 bases and V by 4 bases; bases with no gene match: 7. The CDR3 coding sequence is TGTGCCAGCAGCCGAGGGACTAGTTGGGAGCAGTACTTC. The encoded protein is CASSRGTSWEQYF.

V and J are TRBV6-2 or TRBV6-3 and TRBJ1-2, with D uncertain. Trimming pared 6 bases from V and 2 bases from J, leaving 7 bases between. CDR1 is MNHEY and CDR2 is SVGEGT in the germline V gene. CDR3 length equals 12 residues. The CDR3 protein is CASSDINYGYTF. CDR3 nucleotides: TGTGCCAGCAGCGACATCAACTATGGCTACACCTTC.